This entry is about one T cell receptor beta chain. Antigen: not known. The ends lost 4 bases at V and 5 bases at J; junction bases unmatched: 13. CDR3 length equals 18 residues. Germline V gives CDR1 LGHNA, CDR2 YNFKEQ. These data belong to a study of beta chain features in type 1 diabetes. Study-level points and caveats: When Type 1 diabetes patients were examined, their TCRB CDR3s proved moderately but significantly shorter in all four CD4+ subsets. Sequencing of cDNA might inflate the share of cells that strongly express TCR.

The sequenced template was cDNA made from the entire isolated RNA. Sequencing used immunoSEQ multiplex PCR; TCRdb keeps in-frame clones, though not all of them. The top ten clones hold approximately 0.11% of a sample with 600,000 to 750,000 clones, over 10% of them seen once. This chain connects TRBV4-2 to TRBJ2-3; 12 bases align to TRBD2. The source of this sequence is a young man with type 1 diabetes. Material: naive CD4+ T cells from blood. In DNA form, the CDR3 reads TGTGCCAGCAGCCTAGCCCGGACTAGCGGGGCGATGGGAGATACGCAGTATTTT. Residues: CASSLARTSGAMGDTQYF.